This T cell receptor beta chain was profiled in a study of blood T cells in healthy people across ages. This clonotype came up many times. The germline V and J ends were trimmed by 7 bases and 7 bases, with 19 bases remaining between them. The CDR3 runs to 13 residues. The V gene's germline CDR1 is SQVTM and CDR2 ANQGSEA. Primed by a sample-barcoded 5' primer and a J-beta primer mix, a second PCR proceeded for about 7 to 11 cycles. TCRdb redid the calling of the 5' RACE reads with MiXCR, one entry per CDR3 protein. The table lists over a million distinct CDR3 sequences, under 45% of them singletons. The V call is TRBV29-1, the J call TRBJ2-5; D might be TRBD1 or TRBD2, each matching 6 bases. The sample comprised blood. The receptor comes from a woman in her fifties or sixties in good health. CDR3 in DNA: TGCAGCGCCATGAAGGGGGGCTCCGGGACCCAGTACTTC. Amino acids: CSAMKGGSGTQYF.